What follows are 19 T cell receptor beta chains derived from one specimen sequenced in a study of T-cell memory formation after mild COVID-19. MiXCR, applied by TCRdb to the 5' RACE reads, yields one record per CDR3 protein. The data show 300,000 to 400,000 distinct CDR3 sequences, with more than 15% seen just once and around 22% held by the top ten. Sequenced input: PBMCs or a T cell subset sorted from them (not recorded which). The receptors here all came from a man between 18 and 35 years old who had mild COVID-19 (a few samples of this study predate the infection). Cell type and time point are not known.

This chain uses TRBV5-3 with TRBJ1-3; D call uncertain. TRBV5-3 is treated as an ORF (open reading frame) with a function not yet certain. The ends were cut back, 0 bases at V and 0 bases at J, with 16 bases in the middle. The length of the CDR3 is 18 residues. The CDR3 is CARSLAAGNKSSGNTIYF. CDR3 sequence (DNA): TGTGCCAGAAGCTTGGCCGCAGGAAACAAATCCTCTGGAAACACCATATATTTT.

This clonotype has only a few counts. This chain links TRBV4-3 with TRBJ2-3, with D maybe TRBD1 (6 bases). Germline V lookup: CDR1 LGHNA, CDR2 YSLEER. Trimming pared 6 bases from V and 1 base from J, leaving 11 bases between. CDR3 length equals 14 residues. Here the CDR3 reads CASRRTVGTDTQYF. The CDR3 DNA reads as TGCGCCAGCAGACGGACAGTAGGCACAGATACGCAGTATTTT.

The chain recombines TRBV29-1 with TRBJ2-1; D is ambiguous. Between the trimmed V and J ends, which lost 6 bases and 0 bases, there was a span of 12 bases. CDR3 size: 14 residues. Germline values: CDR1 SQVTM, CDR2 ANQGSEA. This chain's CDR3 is CSVEEISSYNEQFF. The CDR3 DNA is TGCAGCGTCGAGGAGATTAGCTCCTACAATGAGCAGTTCTTC.

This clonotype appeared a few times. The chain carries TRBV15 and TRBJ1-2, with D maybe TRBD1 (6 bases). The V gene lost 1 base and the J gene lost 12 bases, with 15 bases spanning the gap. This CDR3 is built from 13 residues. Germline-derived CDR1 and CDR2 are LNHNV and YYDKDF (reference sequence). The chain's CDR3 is CATSRATGGPHTF. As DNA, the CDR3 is TGTGCCACCAGCAGAGCCACGGGGGGCCCCCACACCTTC.

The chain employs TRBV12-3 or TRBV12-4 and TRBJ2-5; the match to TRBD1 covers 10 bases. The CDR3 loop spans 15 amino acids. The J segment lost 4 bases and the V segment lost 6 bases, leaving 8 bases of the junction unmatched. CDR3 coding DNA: TGTGCCAGCAGACGAACCCGGGACAGGGGAGAGACCCAGTACTTC. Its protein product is CASRRTRDRGETQYF.

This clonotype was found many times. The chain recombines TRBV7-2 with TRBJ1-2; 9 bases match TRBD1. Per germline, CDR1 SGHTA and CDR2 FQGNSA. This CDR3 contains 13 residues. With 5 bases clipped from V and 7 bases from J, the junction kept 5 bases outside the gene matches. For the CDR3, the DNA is TGTGCCAGCAGCCTAACAGGGGGCCTTGGCTACACCTTC. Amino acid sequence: CASSLTGGLGYTF.

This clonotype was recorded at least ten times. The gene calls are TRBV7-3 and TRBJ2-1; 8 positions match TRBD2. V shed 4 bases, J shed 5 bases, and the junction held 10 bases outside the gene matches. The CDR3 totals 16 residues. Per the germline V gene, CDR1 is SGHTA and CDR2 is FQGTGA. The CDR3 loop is CASSSRGRGAHNEQFF. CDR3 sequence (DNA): TGTGCCAGCAGCTCCCGCGGGCGGGGGGCGCACAATGAGCAGTTCTTC. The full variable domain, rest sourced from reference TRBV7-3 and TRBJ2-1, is GAGVSQTPSNKVTEKGKYVELRCDPISGHTALYWYRQSLGQGPEFLIYFQGTGAADDSGLPNDRFFAVRPEGSVSTLKIQRTERGDSAVYLCASSSRGRGAHNEQFFGPGTRLTVL.

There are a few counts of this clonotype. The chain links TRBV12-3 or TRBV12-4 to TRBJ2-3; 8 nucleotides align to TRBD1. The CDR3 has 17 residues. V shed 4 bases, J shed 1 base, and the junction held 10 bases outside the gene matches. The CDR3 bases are TGTGCCAGCAGTTCCACAGGGGGTATTAAGGGCACAGATACGCAGTATTTT. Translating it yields CASSSTGGIKGTDTQYF.

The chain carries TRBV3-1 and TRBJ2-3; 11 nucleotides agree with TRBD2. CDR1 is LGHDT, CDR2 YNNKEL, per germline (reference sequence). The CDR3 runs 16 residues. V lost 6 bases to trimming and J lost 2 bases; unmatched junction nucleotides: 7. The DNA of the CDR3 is TGTGCCAGCAGACCTAGCGGGGGGCCCCCCACAGATACGCAGTATTTT. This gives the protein CASRPSGGPPTDTQYF.

As DNA, the CDR3 is TGTGCCAGCTTTGGCAGGGGGCCCTTCCGGGGGCAGTACGTC. It codes for CASFGRGPFRGQYV. V and J are TRBV21-1 and TRBJ2-7; the table's D gene call, TRBD2, was not cross checked with the DNA. TRBV21-1 is termed a pseudogene. There are 14 residues in the CDR3.

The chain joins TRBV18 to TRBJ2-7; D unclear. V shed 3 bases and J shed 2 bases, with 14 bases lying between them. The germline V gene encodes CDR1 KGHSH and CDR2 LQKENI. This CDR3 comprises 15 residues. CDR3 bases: TGTGCCAGCTCACCTCAGGCCCGACCTACCTACGAGCAGTACTTC. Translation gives CASSPQARPTYEQYF. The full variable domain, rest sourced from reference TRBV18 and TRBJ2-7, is NAGVMQNPRHLVRRRGQEARLRCSPMKGHSHVYWYRQLPEEGLKFMVYLQKENIIDESGMPKERFSAEFPKEGPSILRIQQVVRGDSAAYFCASSPQARPTYEQYFGPGTRLTVT.

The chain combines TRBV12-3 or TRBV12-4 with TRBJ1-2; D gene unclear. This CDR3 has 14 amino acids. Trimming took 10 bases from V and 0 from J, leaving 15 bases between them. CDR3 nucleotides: TGTGCCACTAAATTCGGGTTAACTAACTATGGCTACACCTTC. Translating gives CATKFGLTNYGYTF.

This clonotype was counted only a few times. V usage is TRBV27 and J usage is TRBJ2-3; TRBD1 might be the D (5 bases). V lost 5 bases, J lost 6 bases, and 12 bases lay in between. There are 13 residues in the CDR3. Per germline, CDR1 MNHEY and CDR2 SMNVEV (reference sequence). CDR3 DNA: TGTGCCAGCAGTCCCGACAGCCCCGATACGCAGTATTTT. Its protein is CASSPDSPDTQYF.

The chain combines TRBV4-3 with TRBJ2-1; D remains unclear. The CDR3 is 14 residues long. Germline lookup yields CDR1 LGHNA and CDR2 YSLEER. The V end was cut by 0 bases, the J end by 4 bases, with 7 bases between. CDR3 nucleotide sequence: TGCGCCAGCAGCCAAGAGGCCACGTACAATGAGCAGTTCTTC. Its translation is CASSQEATYNEQFF.

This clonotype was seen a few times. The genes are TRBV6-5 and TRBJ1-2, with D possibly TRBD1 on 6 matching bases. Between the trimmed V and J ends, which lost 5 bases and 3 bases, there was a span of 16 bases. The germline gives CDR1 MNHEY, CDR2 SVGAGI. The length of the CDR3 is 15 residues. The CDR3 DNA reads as TGTGCCAGCAGTACGCACAGGGTCAGTGACTATGGCTACACCTTC. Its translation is CASSTHRVSDYGYTF.

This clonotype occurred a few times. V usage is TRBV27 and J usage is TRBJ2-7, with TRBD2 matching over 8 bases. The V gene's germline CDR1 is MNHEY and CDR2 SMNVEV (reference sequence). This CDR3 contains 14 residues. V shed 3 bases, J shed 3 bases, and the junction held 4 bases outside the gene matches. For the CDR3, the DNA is TGTGCCAGCAGTTTTCTTAGCGGGGACTACGAGCAGTACTTC. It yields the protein CASSFLSGDYEQYF.

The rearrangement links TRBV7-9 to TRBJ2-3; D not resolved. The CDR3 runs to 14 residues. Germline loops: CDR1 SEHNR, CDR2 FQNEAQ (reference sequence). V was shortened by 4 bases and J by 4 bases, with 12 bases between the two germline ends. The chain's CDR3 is CASSYPALADTQYF. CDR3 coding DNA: TGTGCCAGCAGCTACCCCGCCCTCGCAGATACGCAGTATTTT.

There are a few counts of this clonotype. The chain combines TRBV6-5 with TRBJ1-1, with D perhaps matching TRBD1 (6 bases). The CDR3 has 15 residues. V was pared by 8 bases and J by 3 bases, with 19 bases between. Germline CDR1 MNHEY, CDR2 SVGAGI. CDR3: CASADRAGVYTEAFF. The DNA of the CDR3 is TGTGCCAGCGCTGATAGGGCAGGGGTCTACACTGAAGCTTTCTTT.

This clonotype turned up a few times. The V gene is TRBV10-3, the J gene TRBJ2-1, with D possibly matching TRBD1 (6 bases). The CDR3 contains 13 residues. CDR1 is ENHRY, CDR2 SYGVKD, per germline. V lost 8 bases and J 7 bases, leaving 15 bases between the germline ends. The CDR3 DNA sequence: TGTGCCATCGGGGAACGGCAGGGGAATGAGCAGTTCTTC. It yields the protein CAIGERQGNEQFF.